This TCR beta chain was captured in a study of blood T cell repertoires in COVID-19. Study summary: COVID-19 samples collected from the United States, Italy and Spain covered acute and convalescent phases.

The data were produced by immunoSEQ multiplex PCR, yet TCRdb's version contains in-frame clones alone and is incomplete. Of about 47,000 clones in the sample, about nine tenths were seen once. Specimen: peripheral blood. This receptor was obtained from a man between 60 and 70 years old with active COVID-19.

The chain's CDR3 is CASSQGQGKAFF. Here the CDR3 DNA reads TGCGCCAGCAGCCAAGGACAGGGGAAAGCTTTCTTT. The J gene is TRBJ1-1, the V gene TRBV4-3; 8 nucleotides match TRBD1. J lost 9 bases, V lost 1 base, and 1 base had no gene match. This CDR3 has 12 amino acids. The germline gives CDR1 LGHNA, CDR2 YSLEER.